The T cell receptor beta chain described here comes from a study of blood T cell repertoires in COVID-19. Study-level background: COVID-19 samples from acute and convalescent phases originated in the United States, Italy and Spain. PBMCs, B-cell-depleted T cells, or T cells provided the cDNA or gDNA that made up the material.

Original analysis: Scientists estimated how many nucleated cells there were by amplifying reference gene primers. The table came from immunoSEQ multiplex PCR; TCRdb's copy has only in-frame clones and leaves some out. The D gene and trimming were derived from the DNA, and the V and J assignments and clone size from that table. The sample lists about 210,000 clones, 85% to 90% occurring once. Trimming removed 7 bases from V and 3 bases from J; junction bases left unmatched: 9. Germline CDR1 is LGHDT and CDR2 is YNNKEL (reference sequence). The CDR3 sequence is 14 residues long. The genes are TRBV3-1 (or the pseudogene TRBV3-2) and TRBJ2-7, with TRBD1 matching over 7 bases. Sequencing was done on a sample of peripheral blood. The TCR comes from a man between 18 and 35 years old with active or convalescent COVID-19. The CDR3: CASKPGQSYYEQYF. CDR3 sequence (DNA): TGTGCCAGCAAACCGGGACAGTCATACTACGAGCAGTACTTC.